A selection of T cell receptor beta chains follows, all from one sample in a study of cytomegalovirus exposure and HLA in healthy donors. Sequenced by immunoSEQ multiplex PCR; TCRdb stores in-frame clones only, minus some. The sample holds 50,000 to 65,000 clones, 70% to 75% seen once. Sequencing input: PBMCs. These receptors all come from a woman in her thirties in good health and CMV-seronegative. The CDR3 runs from the conserved cysteine through the conserved F or W. The D gene is left open where the match is weak. Size tells how often a clone was seen (once, few, many) or the class of an expanded clone, and some rows leave it out.

length	size	V	D	J	DNA	CDR3
16	.	TRBV15	TRBD1	TRBJ1-5	TGTGCCACCAGCAGTGACCAACAGGGGAGAGGCCAGCCCCAGCATTTT	CATSSDQQGRGQPQHF
14	.	TRBV7-8	.	TRBJ1-4	TGTGCCAGCAGCTTGGGGGGGGCACGGGAAAAACTGTTTTTT	CASSLGGAREKLFF
11	once	TRBV28	.	TRBJ2-5	TGTGCCAGCAAGGAGAAAGAGACCCAGTACTTC	CASKEKETQYF
15	.	TRBV2	TRBD2	TRBJ2-1	TGTGCCAGCAGAGCCGGGACTAGCGACGACAATGAGCAGTTCTTC	CASRAGTSDDNEQFF
16	.	TRBV30	.	TRBJ1-2	TGTGCCTGGAACTCCGGGGGGGGTCTACTTCACTATGGCTACACCTTC	CAWNSGGGLLHYGYTF
15	few	TRBV7-9	.	TRBJ2-5	TGTGCCAGCAGCTTAGAGTACAGGGAGATGCAGACCCAGTACTTC	CASSLEYREMQTQYF
15	once	TRBV10-3	.	TRBJ1-3	TGTGCCATCAGTGAGACAGGTCCCTCTGGAAACACCATATATTTT	CAISETGPSGNTIYF
15	.	TRBV11-2	TRBD2	TRBJ2-1	TGTGCCAGCAGCCTCCGAGGGACTAGCTACAATGAGCAGTTCTTC	CASSLRGTSYNEQFF
13	.	TRBV30	TRBD2	TRBJ2-5	TGTGCCTGGAGTGGAGGGAGGGGAGAGACCCAGTACTTC	CAWSGGRGETQYF
15	.	TRBV5-1	TRBD1	TRBJ2-2	TGCGCCAGCACCCGGGACAGGGGCCGATCGGGGGAGCTGTTTTTT	CASTRDRGRSGELFF
14	few	TRBV6-1	TRBD1	TRBJ1-4	TGTGCCAGCAGCAATGGACAGGAACACGAAAAACTGTTTTTT	CASSNGQEHEKLFF
14	.	TRBV7-7	TRBD1	TRBJ2-1	TGTGCTAGCAGCTCGGGACAGGGTCTTCGCGAGCAGTTCTTC	CASSSGQGLREQFF
15	.	TRBV2	TRBD2	TRBJ2-1	TGTGCCAGCAGCGGGGGACTAGCCGGACGGAGTGAGCAGTTCTTC	CASSGGLAGRSEQFF
14	once	TRBV30	.	TRBJ1-2	TGTGCCTGGAGTGTATACAGAGCTAACTATGGCTACACCTTC	CAWSVYRANYGYTF
13	few	TRBV6-1	.	TRBJ2-5	TGTGCCAGCAGAGAAAGCGGACAAGAGACCCAGTACTTC	CASRESGQETQYF
13	few	TRBV6-1	.	TRBJ2-1	TGTGCCAGCAGTCTTGTCTCCTACAATGAGCAGTTCTTC	CASSLVSYNEQFF
15	.	TRBV11-3	TRBD2	TRBJ2-1	TGTGCCAGCAGCCCGGGACTAGCGGGAGGAAATGAGCAGTTCTTC	CASSPGLAGGNEQFF
14	.	TRBV30	.	TRBJ1-6	TGTGCCTGGAGTATCCGGACAAGAAATTCACCCCTCCACTTT	CAWSIRTRNSPLHF
14	.	TRBV5-5	.	TRBJ1-5	TGTGCCAGCAGCTTGGACTCAGGGGATCAGCCCCAGCATTTT	CASSLDSGDQPQHF
14	.	TRBV2	TRBD1	TRBJ1-4	TGTGCCAGCAGCCTCAGGGGGTATAATGAAAAACTGTTTTTT	CASSLRGYNEKLFF
14	few	TRBV2	TRBD1	TRBJ1-2	TGTGCCAACCAAGCCAGACAGGGCTTCTATGGCTACACCTTC	CANQARQGFYGYTF
14	once	TRBV27	.	TRBJ2-1	TGTGCCAGCAGCCCGTATGGTGCGGGCAATGAGCAGTTCTTC	CASSPYGAGNEQFF
18	.	TRBV5-5	.	TRBJ2-7	TGTGCCAGCACCGACTTGAGGCCTGTGCAAGGAAGCTCCTACGAGCAGTACTTC	CASTDLRPVQGSSYEQYF
16	.	TRBV27	TRBD1	TRBJ1-4	TGTGCCAGCAGTTTGGTGGCCGCAGGGGGCGATGAAAAACTGTTTTTT	CASSLVAAGGDEKLFF
13	.	TRBV5-6	.	TRBJ1-2	TGTGCCAGCAGCTTACGGGGTGACTATGGCTACACCTTC	CASSLRGDYGYTF
14	.	TRBV10-1	.	TRBJ2-7	TGCGCCAGCAGTGAAGAGCGGAACTCCTACGAGCAGTACTTC	CASSEERNSYEQYF
16	.	TRBV25-1	TRBD1	TRBJ1-5	TGTGCCAGCAGTGAAGGGGGCAGGGGGCTAAATCAGCCCCAGCATTTT	CASSEGGRGLNQPQHF
14	few	TRBV18	.	TRBJ1-6	TGTGCCAGCTCACTGGAGGGAAGAGATTCACCCCTCCACTTT	CASSLEGRDSPLHF
11	few	TRBV5-1	.	TRBJ2-2	TGCGCCAGTAGGAACACCGGGGAGCTGTTTTTT	CASRNTGELFF